The source of this T cell receptor (beta chain) is a study of T cell repertoires in cytomegalovirus infection. Turning to the study itself: CMV epitopes that were recently identified and HLA-C-restricted were used alongside well-studied HLA-B-restricted ones. Both CMV infection and a matching HLA type were indicated by public TCR beta signatures.

Study conclusions and caveats: HLA-C-restricted CMV-specific TCR beta clonotypes prevailed in the ex vivo response. CMV carriers with the relevant HLA were identified by cumulative public TCR beta family frequency.

Trimming removed 3 bases from V and 2 bases from J, with 10 bases in between. There are 14 residues in the CDR3. CDR1 is SEHNR, CDR2 FQNEAQ, per germline (reference sequence). Remarks on this clonotype: The antigen is undetermined.

One entry per CDR3 protein results from TCRdb running MiXCR on the reads. In the table there are 650,000 to 900,000 distinct CDR3 sequences, about 27% of which are singletons. V is TRBV7-9 and J is TRBJ2-5; no clear D. The source is a human donor in good health (CMV status not recorded). Some clones in this sample may be carry-over from other donors' samples. The specimen comprised cultured CD8+ T cells from PBMCs, sampled from culture after CMV antigen stimulation. The CDR3: CASSFEGKQETQYF. The CDR3 DNA is TGTGCCAGCAGCTTTGAAGGCAAACAAGAGACCCAGTACTTC.